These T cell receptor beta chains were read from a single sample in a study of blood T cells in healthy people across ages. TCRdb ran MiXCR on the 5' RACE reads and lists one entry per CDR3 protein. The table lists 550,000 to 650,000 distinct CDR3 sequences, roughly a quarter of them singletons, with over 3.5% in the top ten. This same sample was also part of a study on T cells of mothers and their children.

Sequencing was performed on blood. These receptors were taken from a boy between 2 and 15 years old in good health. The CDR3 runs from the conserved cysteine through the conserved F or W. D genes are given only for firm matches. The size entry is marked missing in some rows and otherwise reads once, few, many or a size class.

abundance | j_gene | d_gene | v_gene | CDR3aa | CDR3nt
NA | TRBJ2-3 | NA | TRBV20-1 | CSASSGVGLFGTQYF | TGCAGTGCTTCCTCGGGAGTAGGGTTATTTGGTACGCAGTATTTT
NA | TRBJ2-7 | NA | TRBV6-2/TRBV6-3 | CAGTPGQSYEQYF | TGTGCCGGCACCCCGGGGCAGTCCTACGAGCAGTACTTC
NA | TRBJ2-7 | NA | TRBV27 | CASRTGSGATYEQYF | TGTGCCAGCCGAACAGGGTCGGGGGCGACCTACGAGCAGTACTTC
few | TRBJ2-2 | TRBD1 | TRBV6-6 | CASRIDRGGGPGELFF | TGTGCCAGCAGAATCGACAGGGGAGGAGGTCCCGGGGAGCTGTTTTTT
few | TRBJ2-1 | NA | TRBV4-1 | CASSQTGGNSYNEQFF | TGCGCCAGCAGCCAAACCGGGGGTAATTCCTACAATGAGCAGTTCTTC
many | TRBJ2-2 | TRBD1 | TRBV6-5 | CASSYADRDTGELFF | TGTGCCAGCAGTTACGCGGACAGGGACACCGGGGAGCTGTTTTTT
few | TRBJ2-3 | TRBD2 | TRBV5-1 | CASGTGTKDTQYF | TGCGCCAGCGGCACCGGGACTAAAGATACGCAGTATTTT
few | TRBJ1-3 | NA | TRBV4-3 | CASSQDRPAGGNTIYF | TGCGCCAGCAGCCAAGATAGGCCGGCGGGCGGAAACACCATATATTTT
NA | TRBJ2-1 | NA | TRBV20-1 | CSANPTSNEQFF | TGCAGTGCTAACCCAACTAGCAATGAGCAGTTCTTC
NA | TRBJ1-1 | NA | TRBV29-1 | CSVEDSGLAFF | TGCAGCGTTGAAGATTCCGGCTTAGCTTTCTTT
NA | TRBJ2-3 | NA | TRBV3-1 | CASSQGVQSDTQYF | TGTGCCAGCAGCCAAGGGGTACAGAGTGATACGCAGTATTTT
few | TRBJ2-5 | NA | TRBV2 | CASTSTWETQYF | TGTGCCAGCACTTCCACTTGGGAGACCCAGTACTTC
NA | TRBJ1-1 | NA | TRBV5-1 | CASSPRGGVMNTEAFF | TGCGCCAGCAGCCCCAGGGGAGGGGTGATGAACACTGAAGCTTTCTTT
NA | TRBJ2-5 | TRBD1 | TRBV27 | CASSRSTGGYLYVETQYF | TGTGCCAGCAGTCGCTCAACAGGGGGCTACCTGTATGTGGAGACCCAGTACTTC
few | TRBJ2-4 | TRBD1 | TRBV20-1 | CSARQGLAKNIQYF | TGCAGTGCTCGACAGGGTCTAGCCAAAAACATTCAGTACTTC
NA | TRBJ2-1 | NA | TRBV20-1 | CSASSIEWGFSYNEQFF | TGCAGTGCTAGTTCTATCGAATGGGGGTTCTCCTACAATGAGCAGTTCTTC
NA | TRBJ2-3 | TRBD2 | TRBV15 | CATSREAGDGDTQYF | TGTGCCACCAGCAGAGAGGCGGGAGACGGAGATACGCAGTATTTT